This TCR beta chain was captured by sequencing in a study of blood T cells in healthy people across ages. Study results and limitations: Per million T cells, TCR beta diversity dropped roughly linearly as age increased. A greater number of naive CD4+ cells and higher diversity distinguished long-lived donors from aged donors.

Researchers collected around 10 milliliters of peripheral blood from every single donor. Isolation recovered at least 7 million PBMCs from every sample. Through a sample-barcoded 5' primer and a J-beta primer mix, a second PCR was run for roughly 7 to 12 cycles. MiXCR, applied by TCRdb to the 5' RACE reads, yields one record per CDR3 protein. The sample records about 770,000 distinct CDR3 sequences, around two fifths being singletons. Points on this clonotype: Its antigen is not known.

The germline gives CDR1 MNHEY, CDR2 SVGEGT. This CDR3 contains 16 residues. Trimming at V came to 6 bases and at J to 4 bases, leaving 10 bases not matched to a gene. Sequencing was performed on blood. This chain connects TRBV6-2 or TRBV6-3 to TRBJ2-1; the match to TRBD2 covers 9 bases. The sequence came from a man between 60 and 75 years old in good health. The CDR3 nucleotides read TGTGCCAGCAGCTCACCGACTAGCGGAGGTTACAATGAGCAGTTCTTC. As protein: CASSSPTSGGYNEQFF.